Below, 14 T cell receptor beta chains from the same sample are listed, as sequenced in a study of Graves' ophthalmopathy and Graves' hyperthyroidism. Scientists amplified the TCR beta CDR3 regions from RNA transcripts. In the first round, RT-PCR was carried out with HTBI primers, and a multiplex PCR formed the second round. TCRdb re-analysed the multiplex PCR reads in MiXCR, keeping a single row per CDR3 protein. The repertoire holds about 1.1 million distinct CDR3 sequences, roughly two fifths seen once, with around 10% in the top ten. Material: peripheral blood or thyroid tissue (not recorded which). Receptors were obtained from an adult man with Graves' hyperthyroidism.

The chain uses TRBV7-6 and TRBJ2-7, with D possibly being TRBD1 or TRBD2 (5 bases each). Trimming took off 5 bases at V and 4 bases at J, with 18 bases between the two ends. Looked up from germline, CDR1 is SGHVS and CDR2 is FNYEAQ. The CDR3 is 15 amino acids. CDR3 sequence: CASSINAGRAYEQYF. In DNA form, the CDR3 reads TGTGCCAGCAGCATCAATGCAGGGAGAGCGTACGAGCAGTACTTC.

The chain uses TRBV19 and TRBJ1-3; D remains unclear. Germline V CDR1 and CDR2: LNHDA, SQIVND (reference sequence). The CDR3 covers 17 residues. The ends were cut back, 2 bases at V and 0 bases at J, with 14 bases in the middle. The CDR3 nucleotides read TGTGCCAGTAGTATAACCCTTCACGGATCCTCTGGAAACACCATATATTTT. It is translated as CASSITLHGSSGNTIYF.

Details on this clonotype: One end of the junction fails to match germline, which may point to a read error. The rearrangement links TRBV5-6 to TRBJ2-5; D is unresolved. The CDR3 runs 14 residues. Germline CDR1 is SGHDT and CDR2 is YYEEEE. The CDR3 DNA reads as TGTGCCAGCAGCTTGGAGGTCGGAAAAGAGTCCCAGTACTTC. The encoded protein is CASSLEVGKESQYF.

This clonotype has just a few counts. The chain combines TRBV7-2 with TRBJ2-7; D call uncertain. The germline V and J ends were trimmed by 1 base and 5 bases, with 15 bases remaining between them. This CDR3 is 15 amino acids long. The germline gives CDR1 SGHTA, CDR2 FQGNSA. The CDR3 DNA reads TGTGCCAGCAGCTTAGACCTCGGGCCTGTTGACGAGCAGTACTTC. Encoded protein: CASSLDLGPVDEQYF.

Comment on this clonotype: The junction and the germline gene differ at one end; a read error may be behind it. The chain uses TRBV2 and TRBJ1-2; D is unclear. Germline CDR1 reads SNHLY; CDR2 reads FYNNEI. The CDR3 sequence is 14 residues long. This CDR3 is CACSATLRGSGYTF. The DNA of the CDR3 is TGTGCCTGCAGTGCTACCCTTCGGGGATCCGGCTACACCTTC.

This chain connects TRBV12-3 or TRBV12-4 to TRBJ2-2, with TRBD1 as a possible D gene (5 bases). V lost 7 bases to trimming and J lost 6 bases, with 12 bases between them. The CDR3 sequence is 13 residues long. For the CDR3, the DNA is TGTGCCAGCACCTTAAAGGGGCCCGGGGAGCTGTTTTTT. Its translation: CASTLKGPGELFF.

The rearrangement joins TRBV12-3 or TRBV12-4 to TRBJ1-5; D is possibly TRBD1 (5 bases). With 5 bases removed from V and 8 bases from J, the gap between germline ends came to 16 bases. The CDR3 has 14 residues. CDR3 protein: CASSPRQWGEPQHF. CDR3 DNA: TGTGCCAGCAGTCCTAGACAGTGGGGGGAGCCCCAGCATTTT.

The rearrangement links TRBV19 to TRBJ1-4, with 9 bases matching TRBD1. The germline V gene has CDR1 LNHDA and CDR2 SQIVND (reference sequence). This CDR3 spans 14 amino acids. V was clipped by 10 bases and J by 7 bases; unmatched bases: 10. The CDR3 reads CATTDRGQAEKLFF. In nucleotides, the CDR3 is TGTGCCACCACGGACAGGGGCCAGGCTGAAAAACTGTTTTTT.

This clonotype occurred a few times. The chain recombines TRBV20-1 with TRBJ2-7, with TRBD1 matching 8 bases. Losses at the gene ends were 0 bases for V and 9 bases for J; bases not matched to a gene: 13. CDR3 length: 15 amino acids. Germline-derived CDR1 and CDR2 are DFQATT and SNEGSKA (reference sequence). The CDR3 nucleotides are TGCAGTGCTAGAGATCCGGCAGGGGGCGCATTGATGCAGTACTTC. It encodes CSARDPAGGALMQYF.

As for this clonotype: The junction differs from germline at one of its ends, possibly a read error. The chain has TRBV7-9 and TRBJ2-7, with D perhaps matching TRBD1 (5 bases). The CDR3 sequence is 14 residues long. Germline CDR1 and CDR2: SEHNR and FQNEAQ (reference sequence). CDR3 sequence: CASSQEGVSHEQYF. The DNA for the CDR3 is TGCGCCAGCAGCCAAGAAGGGGTCTCTCACGAGCAGTACTTC.

This clonotype occurred a few times. The chain joins TRBV14 to TRBJ2-7; either TRBD1 or TRBD2 may fit D (5 bases each). The V and J ends lost 0 bases and 2 bases respectively, with 11 bases between them. From germline, CDR1 is SGHDN and CDR2 FVKESK. This CDR3 has 15 amino acids. Here the CDR3 DNA reads TGTGCCAGCAGCCAAGATACGGGACCGACCTACGAGCAGTACTTC. Amino acids: CASSQDTGPTYEQYF.

This clonotype was seen ten or more times. The genes are TRBV7-2 and TRBJ1-4; no definite D call. The germline gives CDR1 SGHTA, CDR2 FQGNSA. V lost 1 base, J lost 7 bases, and 16 bases lay in between. The CDR3 covers 16 residues. CDR3: CASSLDGLASGEKLFF. The CDR3 DNA is TGTGCCAGCAGCTTAGACGGTCTGGCTTCGGGTGAAAAACTGTTTTTT.

This chain joins TRBV6-2 or TRBV6-3 and TRBJ1-2; the match to TRBD1 covers 8 bases. Germline V gene sequence: CDR1 MNHEY, CDR2 SVGEGT. J gave up 5 bases and V 6 bases, and 5 bases lay outside the gene matches. This CDR3 is built from 13 residues. CDR3: CASRLTGGYGYTF. The CDR3 nucleotides are TGTGCCAGCAGGTTAACAGGGGGGTATGGCTACACCTTC.

This clonotype was detected many times. The chain uses TRBV4-3 and TRBJ1-6; D perhaps matches TRBD1 (6 bases). V was shortened by 3 bases and J by 7 bases, with 7 bases between the two germline ends. CDR1 is LGHNA and CDR2 is YSLEER in the germline V gene. The CDR3 loop spans 13 amino acids. CDR3 in DNA: TGCGCCAGCAGCCACGGACAGAATTCACCCCTCCACTTT. Translated, it gives CASSHGQNSPLHF.